Presented here are 30 T cell receptor beta chains from one specimen sequenced in a study of identical twins. TCRdb re-called the 5' RACE reads through MiXCR, storing one row per CDR3 protein. The table shows 300,000 to 400,000 distinct CDR3 sequences, with 9% to 15% occurring only once. The same data also went into a second study, on yellow fever vaccine responses in identical twins.

Source material: CD8+ T cells sorted from blood. These receptors were collected from a woman aged 18-35 years in good health.

The chain joins TRBV3-1 to TRBJ2-7; D is ambiguous. Trimming left V 7 bases short and J 5 bases short, with 9 bases between. Germline CDR1 and CDR2: LGHDT and YNNKEL (reference sequence). The CDR3 spans 11 residues. CDR3 amino acids: CASNHEDEQYF. CDR3 in DNA: TGTGCCAGCAACCACGAAGACGAGCAGTACTTC.

This clonotype has only a few counts. The CDR3 bases are TGCGCCAGCAGTGAGTCGGCCAGTTATGGCTACACCTTC. Its translation is CASSESASYGYTF. This chain uses TRBV10-1 with TRBJ1-2; no firm D call. Germline CDR1 reads WNHNN; CDR2 reads SYGVQD (reference sequence). The length of the CDR3 is 13 residues. The V and J ends lost 0 bases and 5 bases respectively, with 7 bases between them.

The chain carries TRBV11-3 and TRBJ2-1; 8 bases agree with TRBD2. The CDR3 loop spans 16 amino acids. J was trimmed by 7 bases and V by 0 bases; bases with no gene match: 8. The germline V gene encodes CDR1 SGHNT and CDR2 YENEEA. CDR3 nucleotide sequence: TGTGCCAGCAGCTTAGACCCGGGACTAGGAGGGAATGAGCAGTTCTTC. Protein product: CASSLDPGLGGNEQFF.

This chain joins TRBV20-1 and TRBJ2-7, with 10 nucleotides matching TRBD2. The CDR3 has 13 amino acids. The V segment lost 6 bases and the J segment 7 bases; nucleotides outside the gene matches: 9. The germline CDR1 and CDR2 sequences are DFQATT and SNEGSKA (reference sequence). The DNA for the CDR3 is TGCAGTGCATCCGGGACTAGCGATTGGGAGCAGTACTTC. Translation gives CSASGTSDWEQYF.

The rearrangement uses TRBV2 and TRBJ2-3; TRBD1 agrees at 9 bases. The CDR3 length is 18 residues. Losses at the gene ends were 1 base for V and 2 bases for J; bases not matched to a gene: 10. CDR1 SNHLY and CDR2 FYNNEI come from the germline V gene. CDR3: CASSEVGRGQGPTDTQYF. The CDR3 nucleotides read TGTGCCAGCAGTGAAGTTGGGCGGGGACAGGGCCCCACAGATACGCAGTATTTT.

The chain employs TRBV14 and TRBJ1-1; no firm D call. Trimming shortened V by 0 bases and J by 0 bases, and 14 bases separated the two germline ends. The CDR3 sequence is 17 residues long. Germline values: CDR1 SGHDN, CDR2 FVKESK. The CDR3: CASSQEGIVSVNTEAFF. CDR3 DNA sequence: TGTGCCAGCAGCCAAGAAGGTATAGTCAGCGTGAACACTGAAGCTTTCTTT.

A note on this clonotype: Relative to the germline gene, one junction end is altered; a read error may explain this. The rearrangement joins TRBV7-9 to TRBJ1-2, with a possible D match to TRBD1 (5 bases). This CDR3 region has 12 residues. CDR1 is SEHNR and CDR2 is FQNEAQ in the germline V gene (reference sequence). The CDR3 sequence: CASSLGPGRGFF. As DNA, the CDR3 is TGTGCCAGCAGCTTAGGTCCGGGACGTGGCTTCTTC. The variable domain in full, with the rest retrieved from reference TRBV7-9 and TRBJ1-2, is DTGVSQNPRHKITKRGQNVTFRCDPISEHNRLYWYRQTLGQGPEFLTYFQNEAQLEKSRLLSDRFSAERPKGSFSTLEIQRTEQGDSAMYLCASSLGPGRGFFGSGTRLTVV.

In this sample, this clonotype turned up a few times. The V gene is TRBV9, the J gene TRBJ1-2, with D maybe TRBD1 (5 bases). The CDR3 extends over 12 amino acids. Trimming took 3 bases from V and 4 from J, leaving 7 bases between them. The germline CDR1 and CDR2 sequences are SGDLS and YYNGEE. CDR3 residues: CASSGQPYGYTF. DNA for the CDR3: TGTGCCAGCAGCGGACAGCCCTATGGCTACACCTTC.

This clonotype was observed a few times. The rearrangement joins TRBV4-1 to TRBJ2-1; D is perhaps TRBD1 or TRBD2 (6 bases each). Germline CDR1 MGHRA, CDR2 YSYEKL. The CDR3 loop spans 15 amino acids. The ends were cut back, 3 bases at V and 15 bases at J, with 24 bases in the middle. The CDR3 coding sequence is TGCGCCAGCAGCCACCCAGGGACAAGGGGGGTCCGGGGGTTCTTC. Translating it yields CASSHPGTRGVRGFF.

V and J are TRBV12-3 or TRBV12-4 and TRBJ2-5, with D tentatively TRBD2 (5 bases). V lost 6 bases, J lost 0 bases, and 11 bases lay in between. This CDR3 has 14 residues. The CDR3 is CASRATGNQETQYF. CDR3 nucleotide sequence: TGTGCCAGCAGAGCCACCGGGAACCAAGAGACCCAGTACTTC.

This clonotype has a handful of counts. The V call is TRBV10-3, the J call TRBJ2-3, with no clear D. V gave up 1 base and J gave up 0 bases, with 5 bases separating them. The CDR3 loop spans 14 amino acids. The germline gives CDR1 ENHRY, CDR2 SYGVKD. DNA for the CDR3: TGTGCCATCAGTGAGTACGGCAGCACAGATACGCAGTATTTT. Encoded protein: CAISEYGSTDTQYF.

The table lists this clonotype with many counts. The chain employs TRBV7-9 and TRBJ1-1; no clear D gene. V was trimmed by 2 bases and J by 8 bases, leaving 9 bases between them. There are 12 residues in the CDR3. Germline values: CDR1 SEHNR, CDR2 FQNEAQ (reference sequence). This CDR3 is CASSLWGSEAFF. CDR3 DNA sequence: TGTGCCAGCAGCTTATGGGGATCCGAAGCTTTCTTT.

This clonotype was counted a few times. This chain uses TRBV27 with TRBJ2-2, with 7 bases aligning to TRBD2. V dropped 5 bases and J dropped 1; count of bases not matched to a gene: 13. Germline V gives CDR1 MNHEY, CDR2 SMNVEV (reference sequence). The CDR3 extends over 18 amino acids. CDR3 nucleotide sequence: TGTGCCAGCAGTCCGCCGCGGGGGTGGCGGGGGAACACCGGGGAGCTGTTTTTT. Amino acids: CASSPPRGWRGNTGELFF.

In its sample, this clonotype was seen a few times. The chain joins TRBV7-6 to TRBJ2-1; maybe TRBD2 (5 bases). Germline CDR1 is SGHVS and CDR2 is FNYEAQ. V was pared by 4 bases and J by 10 bases, with 11 bases between. This CDR3 has 12 amino acids. The CDR3 here is CASSSASYEQFF. The CDR3 DNA reads TGTGCCAGCAGCTCCGCTAGCTACGAGCAGTTCTTC.

The chain joins TRBV18 to TRBJ2-6, with 9 bases lining up with TRBD1. The CDR3 sequence is 17 residues long. Germline values: CDR1 KGHSH, CDR2 LQKENI. Losses at the gene ends were 2 bases for V and 2 bases for J; bases not matched to a gene: 4. DNA for the CDR3: TGTGCCAGCTCACCAAGGACAGGGGAGACTGGGGCCAACGTCCTGACTTTC. Amino acid sequence: CASSPRTGETGANVLTF.

This chain uses TRBV7-9 with TRBJ2-1; no reliable D call. The V gene lost 4 bases and the J gene lost 8 bases, with 9 bases spanning the gap. CDR3 length equals 12 residues. Per the germline V gene, CDR1 is SEHNR and CDR2 is FQNEAQ (reference sequence). DNA of the CDR3: TGTGCCAGCAGCTCACGAGGCGATGAGCAGTTCTTC. This codes for CASSSRGDEQFF.

The V and J genes are TRBV4-1 and TRBJ2-2; maybe TRBD1 (6 bases). In germline, CDR1 is MGHRA, CDR2 YSYEKL. V was trimmed by 0 bases and J by 8 bases, leaving 10 bases between them. CDR3 length equals 14 residues. For the CDR3, the DNA is TGCGCCAGCAGCCAAGACAGGGGTGTTGGGGAGCTGTTTTTT. Translation gives CASSQDRGVGELFF.

In this sample, this clonotype turned up a few times. This chain links TRBV5-5 with TRBJ2-4; 7 positions match TRBD1. The germline V gene encodes CDR1 SGHKS and CDR2 YYEKEE (reference sequence). V shed 0 bases, J shed 6 bases, and the junction held 6 bases outside the gene matches. This CDR3 comprises 15 residues. The chain's CDR3 is CASSLAQGSRNIQYF. The CDR3 coding sequence is TGTGCCAGCAGCTTGGCACAGGGGTCTCGAAACATTCAGTACTTC.

This clonotype was recorded at least ten times. This rearrangement joins TRBV7-9 to TRBJ2-1; D gene ambiguous. The germline V and J ends were trimmed by 5 bases and 0 bases, with 11 bases remaining between them. CDR3 length: 15 amino acids. Germline V gene sequence: CDR1 SEHNR, CDR2 FQNEAQ (reference sequence). In DNA, the CDR3 is TGTGCCAGCAGCCGCACCTTAGGCTCCTACAATGAGCAGTTCTTC. This codes for CASSRTLGSYNEQFF.

The chain couples TRBV12-3 or TRBV12-4 to TRBJ2-6; D unclear. The V end lost 4 bases, the J end lost 2 bases, and 15 bases lay between the germline ends. The CDR3 runs to 17 residues. The CDR3 nucleotides read TGTGCCAGCAGTTCGCGTAAGCTTAGGGCTGGGGCCAACGTCCTGACTTTC. The encoded protein is CASSSRKLRAGANVLTF.

This clonotype was seen a handful of times. The chain carries TRBV12-3 or TRBV12-4 and TRBJ2-1; tentatively, D is TRBD2 (5 bases). Trimming took off 4 bases at V and 8 bases at J, with 15 bases between the two ends. The length of the CDR3 is 14 residues. CDR3: CASSSGPVGDEQFF. The DNA for the CDR3 is TGTGCCAGCAGTTCGGGCCCCGTCGGGGATGAGCAGTTCTTC.

This clonotype was picked up a small number of times. V usage is TRBV4-1 and J usage is TRBJ1-5, with TRBD1 matching 7 bases. Trimming removed 6 bases from V and 4 bases from J; junction bases left unmatched: 9. Germline V gene sequence: CDR1 MGHRA, CDR2 YSYEKL. The CDR3 is made up of 15 amino acids. The CDR3 DNA reads TGCGCCAGCAGTACCTATCAGGGGGGGAATCAGCCCCAGCATTTT. Amino acid sequence: CASSTYQGGNQPQHF.

This clonotype was counted ten times or more. The chain joins TRBV7-9 to TRBJ2-7; D gene ambiguous. The CDR3 runs 16 residues. Germline V gene lookup returns CDR1 SEHNR and CDR2 FQNEAQ (reference sequence). Trimming stripped 8 bases from V and 2 bases from J, with 22 bases between. CDR3 loop: CASDSGREKLAYEQYF. The DNA for the CDR3 is TGTGCCAGCGATTCCGGTAGGGAAAAGTTGGCCTACGAGCAGTACTTC.

This chain connects TRBV14 to TRBJ2-1; D remains ambiguous. With 2 bases removed from V and 8 bases from J, the gap between germline ends came to 4 bases. Germline CDR1 is SGHDN and CDR2 is FVKESK. The CDR3 covers 11 residues. CDR3 DNA sequence: TGTGCCAGCAGCCAAAGTCATGAGCAGTTCTTC. Translation: CASSQSHEQFF.

The gene calls are TRBV2 and TRBJ2-5, with 9 bases fitting TRBD2. The CDR3 has 15 residues. Per germline, CDR1 SNHLY and CDR2 FYNNEI. Trimming took 4 bases from V and 5 from J; bases not matched to a gene: 8. The CDR3 loop reads CASSGLAEAWETQYF. As DNA, the CDR3 is TGTGCCAGCAGTGGACTAGCGGAGGCTTGGGAGACCCAGTACTTC.

Worth noting for this clonotype: The likely explanation is a read error, given a far larger clone one base away. The rearrangement uses TRBV5-6 and TRBJ2-3; D is ambiguous. The germline V gene encodes CDR1 SGHDT and CDR2 YYEEEE. The CDR3 is 12 amino acids. V was cut by 0 bases and J by 5 bases, with 4 bases left in between. CDR3 in DNA: TGTGCCAGCAGCTTGGGTATAGATACGCAGTATTTT. Translating gives CASSLGIDTQYF.

This clonotype was counted between two and nine times. J is TRBJ2-1 and V is TRBV24-1, with D tentatively TRBD1 (5 bases). V shed 4 bases and J shed 6 bases, with 9 bases lying between them. Germline V CDR1 and CDR2: KGHDR, SFDVKD. This CDR3 contains 13 residues. The CDR3 loop reads CATSEVGLNEQFF. In DNA, the CDR3 is TGTGCCACCAGTGAGGTGGGGCTCAATGAGCAGTTCTTC.

This clonotype was observed many times. The J gene is TRBJ2-3, the V gene TRBV7-9; D perhaps matches TRBD1 (6 bases). Germline V CDR1 and CDR2: SEHNR, FQNEAQ (reference sequence). CDR3 size: 15 residues. V dropped 5 bases and J dropped 4 bases, with 16 bases sitting between them. DNA for the CDR3: TGTGCCAGCAGCCCGGCTCTGGGGGCCGCAGATACGCAGTATTTT. This translates into CASSPALGAADTQYF. The full variable domain, its missing parts supplied by reference TRBV7-9 and TRBJ2-3, is DTGVSQNPRHKITKRGQNVTFRCDPISEHNRLYWYRQTLGQGPEFLTYFQNEAQLEKSRLLSDRFSAERPKGSFSTLEIQRTEQGDSAMYLCASSPALGAADTQYFGPGTRLTVL.

V is TRBV28 and J is TRBJ2-2, with D unresolved. This CDR3 is built from 12 residues. V was clipped by 7 bases and J by 6 bases, with 9 bases between them. Germline CDR1 MDHEN, CDR2 SYDVKM. In DNA form, the CDR3 reads TGTGCCAGCACGGGCTCGGCCGGGGAGCTGTTTTTT. Translated: CASTGSAGELFF.

This clonotype has a handful of counts. This chain connects TRBV20-1 to TRBJ2-1, with 7 bases lining up with TRBD2. Unmatched junction bases numbered 11, after V lost 5 bases and J lost 7 bases. The germline gives CDR1 DFQATT, CDR2 SNEGSKA (reference sequence). This CDR3 comprises 14 residues. CDR3 in DNA: TGCAGTGCTGGGGAGGGGCTAGCTGTAAATGAGCAGTTCTTC. Encoded protein: CSAGEGLAVNEQFF.